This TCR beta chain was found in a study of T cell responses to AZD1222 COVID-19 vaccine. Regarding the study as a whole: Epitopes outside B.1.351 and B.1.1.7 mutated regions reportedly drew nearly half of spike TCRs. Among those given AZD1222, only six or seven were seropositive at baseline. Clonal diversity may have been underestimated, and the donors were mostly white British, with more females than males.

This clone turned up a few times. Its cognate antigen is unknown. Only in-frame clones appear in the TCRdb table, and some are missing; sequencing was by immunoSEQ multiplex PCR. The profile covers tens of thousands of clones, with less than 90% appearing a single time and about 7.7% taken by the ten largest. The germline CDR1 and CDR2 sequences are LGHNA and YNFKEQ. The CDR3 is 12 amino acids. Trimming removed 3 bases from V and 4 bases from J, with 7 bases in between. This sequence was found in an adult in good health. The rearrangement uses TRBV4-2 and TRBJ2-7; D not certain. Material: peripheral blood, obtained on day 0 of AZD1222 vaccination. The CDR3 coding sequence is TGTGCCAGCAGCCAGACGGCTTACGAGCAGTACTTC. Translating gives CASSQTAYEQYF.